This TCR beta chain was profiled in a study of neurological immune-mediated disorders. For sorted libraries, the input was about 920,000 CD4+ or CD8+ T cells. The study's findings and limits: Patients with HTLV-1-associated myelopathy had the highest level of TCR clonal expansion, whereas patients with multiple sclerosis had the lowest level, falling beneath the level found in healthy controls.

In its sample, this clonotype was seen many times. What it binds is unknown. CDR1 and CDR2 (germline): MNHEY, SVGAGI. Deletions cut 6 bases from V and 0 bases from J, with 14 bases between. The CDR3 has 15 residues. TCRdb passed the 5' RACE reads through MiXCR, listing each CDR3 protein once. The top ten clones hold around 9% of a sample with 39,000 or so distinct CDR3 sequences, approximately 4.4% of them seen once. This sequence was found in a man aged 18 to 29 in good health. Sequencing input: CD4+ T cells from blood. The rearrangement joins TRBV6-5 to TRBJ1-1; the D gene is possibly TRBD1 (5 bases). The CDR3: CASSQIQAMNTEAFF. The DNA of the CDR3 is TGTGCCAGCAGCCAGATACAGGCGATGAACACTGAAGCTTTCTTT.